This TCR beta chain is drawn from a study of T-cell reconstitution after alpha-beta-depleted transplantation in children. Unique molecular identifiers were incorporated into the prepared TCRbeta library. TCRdb passed the PCR reads through MiXCR, listing each CDR3 protein once. Of approximately 400,000 distinct CDR3 sequences in the sample, roughly 10% were seen once. This clonotype was seen only a few times. V gave up 2 bases and J gave up 8 bases, with 15 bases separating them. CDR3 length: 15 residues. The germline CDR1 and CDR2 sequences are SNHLY and FYNNEI. The chain recombines TRBV2 with TRBJ2-2; D is perhaps TRBD1 (6 bases). Sequencing used PBMCs from the stem cell graft donor, obtained from the stem cell graft. The receptor's source is a human donor who donated a stem cell graft to a child with acute myeloid leukemia. CDR3 DNA: TGTGCCAGCAGTGAAATACAGGGACCAGGGGGGGAGCTGTTTTTT. Translating gives CASSEIQGPGGELFF.